The clone carrying this T cell receptor beta chain was seen once. As processed by the authors: Cell counts per sample came from amplifying reference gene primers. TCRdb's copy holds only in-frame clones and misses some; the assay was immunoSEQ multiplex PCR. Clone size and the V and J calls come from that table; the DNA yielded D and trimming. The table lists fewer than 400,000 clones, around 85% of them singletons. The data were taken from a study of blood T cell repertoires in COVID-19. Study background: The analysed material was cDNA or gDNA that came from T cells, B-cell-depleted T cells, or PBMCs.

Trimming took 11 bases from V and 2 from J; bases not matched to a gene: 16. The CDR3 sequence is 16 residues long. Germline V gene lookup returns CDR1 PRHDT and CDR2 FYEKMQ (reference sequence). Living in 24 US areas, the participants were between about 18 and 90 years of age. People in the exposed group encountered a COVID-19 case within 2 weeks before entering the study. V is TRBV13 and J is TRBJ2-7; 9 bases fit TRBD2. This clonotype was sampled from a woman younger than 45 who had been exposed to COVID-19. Specimen: PBMCs or T cells enriched from blood (not recorded which). CDR3 nucleotides: TGTGCCGTAGGGACAGCGTTTAGCGGGAGTCCCTACGAGCAGTACTTC. Amino acid sequence: CAVGTAFSGSPYEQYF. The entire variable domain, with the rest obtained from reference TRBV13 and TRBJ2-7, is as follows: AAGVIQSPRHLIKEKRETATLKCYPIPRHDTVYWYQQGPGQDPQFLISFYEKMQSDKGSIPDRFSAQQFSDYHSELNMSSLELGDSALYFCAVGTAFSGSPYEQYFGPGTRLTVT.